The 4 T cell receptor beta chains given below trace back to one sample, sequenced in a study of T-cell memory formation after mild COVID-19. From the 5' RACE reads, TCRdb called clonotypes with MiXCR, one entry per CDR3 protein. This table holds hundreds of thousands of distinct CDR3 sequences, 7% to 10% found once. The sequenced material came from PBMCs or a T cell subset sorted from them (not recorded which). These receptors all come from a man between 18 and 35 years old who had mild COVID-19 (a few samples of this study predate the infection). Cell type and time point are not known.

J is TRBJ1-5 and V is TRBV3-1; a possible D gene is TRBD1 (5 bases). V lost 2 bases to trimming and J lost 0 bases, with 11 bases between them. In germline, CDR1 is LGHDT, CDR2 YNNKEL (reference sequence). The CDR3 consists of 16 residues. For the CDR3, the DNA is TGTGCCAGCAGCCAAACAGGCGGATATAGCAATCAGCCCCAGCATTTT. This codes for CASSQTGGYSNQPQHF.

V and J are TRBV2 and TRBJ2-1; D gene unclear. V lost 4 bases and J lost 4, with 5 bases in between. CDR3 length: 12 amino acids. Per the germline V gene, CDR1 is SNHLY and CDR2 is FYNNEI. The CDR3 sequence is CASSVEYNEQFF. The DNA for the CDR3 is TGTGCCAGCAGTGTGGAATACAATGAGCAGTTCTTC.

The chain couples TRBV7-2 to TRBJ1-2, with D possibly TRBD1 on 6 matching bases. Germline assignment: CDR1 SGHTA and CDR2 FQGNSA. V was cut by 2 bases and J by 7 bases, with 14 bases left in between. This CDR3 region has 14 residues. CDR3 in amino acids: CASSLWPGASGYTF. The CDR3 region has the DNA TGTGCCAGCAGCTTATGGCCAGGGGCGAGTGGCTACACCTTC.

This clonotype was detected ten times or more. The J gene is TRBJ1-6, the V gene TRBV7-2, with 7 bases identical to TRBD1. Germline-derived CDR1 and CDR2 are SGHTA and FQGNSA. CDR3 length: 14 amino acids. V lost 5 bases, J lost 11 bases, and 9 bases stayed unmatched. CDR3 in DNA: TGTGCCAGCAGCAATATCAGGGGGATGGCACCCCTCCACTTT. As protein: CASSNIRGMAPLHF.